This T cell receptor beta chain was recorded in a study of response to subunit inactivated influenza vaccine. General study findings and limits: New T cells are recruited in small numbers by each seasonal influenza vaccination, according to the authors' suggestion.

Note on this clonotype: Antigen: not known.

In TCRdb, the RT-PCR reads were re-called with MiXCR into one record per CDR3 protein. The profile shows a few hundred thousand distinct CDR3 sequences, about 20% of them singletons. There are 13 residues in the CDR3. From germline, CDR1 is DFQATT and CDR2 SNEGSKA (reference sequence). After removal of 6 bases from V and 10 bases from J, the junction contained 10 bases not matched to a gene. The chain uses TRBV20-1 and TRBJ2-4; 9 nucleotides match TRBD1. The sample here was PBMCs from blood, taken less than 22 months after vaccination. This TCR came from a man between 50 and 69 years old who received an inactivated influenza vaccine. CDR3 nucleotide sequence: TGCAGTGCCCCTACCGGGACAGGGAGAATTCAGTACTTC. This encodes CSAPTGTGRIQYF.